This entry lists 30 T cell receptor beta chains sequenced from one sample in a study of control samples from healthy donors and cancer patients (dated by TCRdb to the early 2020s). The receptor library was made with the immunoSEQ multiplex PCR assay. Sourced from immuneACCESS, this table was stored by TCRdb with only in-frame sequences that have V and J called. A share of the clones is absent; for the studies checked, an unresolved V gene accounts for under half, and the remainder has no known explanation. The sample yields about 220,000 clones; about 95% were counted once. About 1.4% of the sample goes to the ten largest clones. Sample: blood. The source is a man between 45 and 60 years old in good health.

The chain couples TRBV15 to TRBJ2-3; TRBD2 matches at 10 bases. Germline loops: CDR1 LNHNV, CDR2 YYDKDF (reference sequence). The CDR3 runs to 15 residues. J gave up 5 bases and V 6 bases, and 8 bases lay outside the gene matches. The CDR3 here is CATSPQRGGLDTQYF. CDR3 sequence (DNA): TGTGCCACCAGTCCCCAGCGGGGGGGCCTAGATACGCAGTATTTT.

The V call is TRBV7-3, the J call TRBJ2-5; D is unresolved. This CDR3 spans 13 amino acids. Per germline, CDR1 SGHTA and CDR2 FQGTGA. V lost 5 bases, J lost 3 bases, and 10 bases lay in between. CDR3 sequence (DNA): TGTGCCAGCAGCCGAGGAAGGGAAGAGACCCAGTACTTC. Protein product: CASSRGREETQYF.

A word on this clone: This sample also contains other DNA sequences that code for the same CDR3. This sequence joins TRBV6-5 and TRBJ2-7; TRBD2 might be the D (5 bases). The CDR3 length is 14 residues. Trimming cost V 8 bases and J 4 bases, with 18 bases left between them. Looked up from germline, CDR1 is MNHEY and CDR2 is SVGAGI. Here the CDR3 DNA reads TGTGCCAGCTTGGAGACCGGGGTGTCGTACGAGCAGTACTTC. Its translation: CASLETGVSYEQYF.

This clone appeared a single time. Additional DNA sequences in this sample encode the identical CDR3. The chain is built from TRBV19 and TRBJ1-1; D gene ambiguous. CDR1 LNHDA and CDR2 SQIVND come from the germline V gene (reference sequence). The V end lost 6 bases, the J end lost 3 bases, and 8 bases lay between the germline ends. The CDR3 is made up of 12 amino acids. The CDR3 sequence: CASRRGDTEAFF. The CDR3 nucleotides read TGTGCCAGTAGGCGAGGAGACACTGAAGCTTTCTTT.

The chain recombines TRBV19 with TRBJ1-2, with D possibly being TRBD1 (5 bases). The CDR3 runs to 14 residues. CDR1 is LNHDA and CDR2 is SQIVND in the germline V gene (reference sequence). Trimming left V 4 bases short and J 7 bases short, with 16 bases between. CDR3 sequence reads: CASSKGRPPLGYTF. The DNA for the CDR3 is TGTGCCAGTAGTAAGGGACGGCCGCCACTTGGCTACACCTTC.

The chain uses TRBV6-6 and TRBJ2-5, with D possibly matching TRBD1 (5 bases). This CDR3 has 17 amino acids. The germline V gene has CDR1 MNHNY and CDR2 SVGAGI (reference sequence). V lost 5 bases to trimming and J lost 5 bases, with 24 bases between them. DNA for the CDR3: TGTGCCAGCAGTCGGACACACGTCACCTCCCTCGGTGAGACCCAGTACTTC. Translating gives CASSRTHVTSLGETQYF.

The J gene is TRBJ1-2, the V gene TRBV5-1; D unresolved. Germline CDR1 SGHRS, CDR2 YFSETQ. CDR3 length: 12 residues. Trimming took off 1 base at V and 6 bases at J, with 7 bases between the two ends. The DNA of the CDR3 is TGCGCCAGCAGCTTGCCTGGGGATGGCTACACCTTC. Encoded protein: CASSLPGDGYTF.

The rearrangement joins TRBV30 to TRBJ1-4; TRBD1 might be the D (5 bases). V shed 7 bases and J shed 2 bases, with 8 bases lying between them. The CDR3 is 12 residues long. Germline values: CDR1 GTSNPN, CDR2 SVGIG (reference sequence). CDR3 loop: CAYRDTNEKLFF. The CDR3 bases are TGTGCCTACCGGGACACTAATGAAAAACTGTTTTTT.

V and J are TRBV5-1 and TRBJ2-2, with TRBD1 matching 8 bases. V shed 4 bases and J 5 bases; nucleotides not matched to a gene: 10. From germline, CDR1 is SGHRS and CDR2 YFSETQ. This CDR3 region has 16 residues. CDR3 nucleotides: TGCGCCAGCAGCCCGGCGGGGAGACAGGGGACCGGGGAGCTGTTTTTT. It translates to CASSPAGRQGTGELFF.

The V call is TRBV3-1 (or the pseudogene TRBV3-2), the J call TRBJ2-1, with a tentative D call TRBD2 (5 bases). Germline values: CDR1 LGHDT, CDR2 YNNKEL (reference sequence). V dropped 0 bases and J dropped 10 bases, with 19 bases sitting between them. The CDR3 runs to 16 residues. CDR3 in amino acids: CASSQDTAGGTGEQFF. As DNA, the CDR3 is TGTGCCAGCAGCCAAGACACCGCGGGCGGAACCGGGGAGCAGTTCTTC.

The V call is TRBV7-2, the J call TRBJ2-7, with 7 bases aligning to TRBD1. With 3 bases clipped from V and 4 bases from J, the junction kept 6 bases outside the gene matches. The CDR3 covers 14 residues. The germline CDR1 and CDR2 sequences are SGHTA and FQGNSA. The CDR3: CASSLAPGQYEQYF. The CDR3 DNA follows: TGTGCCAGCAGCTTGGCCCCGGGACAGTACGAGCAGTACTTC. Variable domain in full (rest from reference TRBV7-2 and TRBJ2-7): GAGVSQSPSNKVTEKGKDVELRCDPISGHTALYWYRQSLGQGLEFLIYFQGNSAPDKSGLPSDRFSAERTGGSVSTLTIQRTQQEDSAVYLCASSLAPGQYEQYFGPGTRLTVT.

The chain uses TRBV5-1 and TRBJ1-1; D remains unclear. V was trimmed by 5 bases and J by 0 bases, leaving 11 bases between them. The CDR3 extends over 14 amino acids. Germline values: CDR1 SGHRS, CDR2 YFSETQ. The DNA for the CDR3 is TGCGCCAGCAGTGCCAGTCAGGTGAACACTGAAGCTTTCTTT. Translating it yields CASSASQVNTEAFF.

CDR3 DNA sequence: TGTGCCAGCAGCCAAGATCTAGGGGAGAACTATGGCTACACCTTC. It translates to CASSQDLGENYGYTF. The chain has TRBV14 and TRBJ1-2; possibly TRBD1 for D (5 bases). Trimming took off 0 bases at V and 2 bases at J, with 10 bases between the two ends. CDR1 SGHDN and CDR2 FVKESK come from the germline V gene. The CDR3 extends over 15 amino acids.

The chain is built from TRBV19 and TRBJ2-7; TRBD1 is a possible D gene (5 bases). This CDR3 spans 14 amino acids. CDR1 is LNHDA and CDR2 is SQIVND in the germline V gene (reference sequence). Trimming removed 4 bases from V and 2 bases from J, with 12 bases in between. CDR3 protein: CASSREGATYEQYF. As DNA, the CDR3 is TGTGCCAGTAGTAGAGAAGGGGCCACCTACGAGCAGTACTTC.

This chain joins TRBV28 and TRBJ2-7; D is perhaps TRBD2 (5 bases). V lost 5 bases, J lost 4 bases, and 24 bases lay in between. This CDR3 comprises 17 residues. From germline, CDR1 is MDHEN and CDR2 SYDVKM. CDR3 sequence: CASSQPPEGLRTYEQYV. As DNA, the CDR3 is TGTGCCAGCAGTCAGCCCCCTGAGGGTTTGCGGACTTACGAGCAGTACGTC.

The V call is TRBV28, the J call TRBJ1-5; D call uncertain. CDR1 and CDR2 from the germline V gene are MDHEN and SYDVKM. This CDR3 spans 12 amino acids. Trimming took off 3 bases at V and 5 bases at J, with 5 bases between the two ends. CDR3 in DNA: TGTGCCAGCAGTTTTGTCGATCAGCCCCAGCATTTT. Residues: CASSFVDQPQHF. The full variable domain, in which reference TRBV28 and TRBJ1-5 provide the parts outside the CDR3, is DVKVTQSSRYLVKRTGEKVFLECVQDMDHENMFWYRQDPGLGLRLIYFSYDVKMKEKGDIPEGYSVSREKKERFSLILESASTNQTSMYLCASSFVDQPQHFGDGTRLSIL.

For the CDR3, the DNA is TGCGCCAGCAGCTTCGAGGGGAACACTGAAGCTTTCTTT. Translated: CASSFEGNTEAFF. The chain recombines TRBV5-1 with TRBJ1-1; unclear D gene. This CDR3 is built from 13 residues. CDR1 is SGHRS and CDR2 is YFSETQ in the germline V gene. Trimming removed 2 bases from V and 1 base from J, with 6 bases in between. The variable domain in full, completed from reference TRBV5-1 and TRBJ1-1, reads KAGVTQTPRYLIKTRGQQVTLSCSPISGHRSVSWYQQTPGQGLQFLFEYFSETQRNKGNFPGRFSGRQFSNSRSEMNVSTLELGDSALYLCASSFEGNTEAFFGQGTRLTVV.

Here the CDR3 DNA reads TGTGCCAGCAGTTGGACAGCGAACACCGGGGAGCTGTTTTTT. Amino acids: CASSWTANTGELFF. The chain carries TRBV6-5 and TRBJ2-2, with D maybe TRBD1 (6 bases). This CDR3 contains 14 residues. Germline CDR1 MNHEY, CDR2 SVGAGI. Trimming removed 4 bases at V and 0 bases at J, with 6 bases between.

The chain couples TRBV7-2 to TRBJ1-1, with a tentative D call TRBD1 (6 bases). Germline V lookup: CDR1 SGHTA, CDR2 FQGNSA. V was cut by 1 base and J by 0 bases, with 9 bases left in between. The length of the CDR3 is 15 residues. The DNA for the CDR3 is TGTGCCAGCAGCTTAGGGCACAGGGTGAACACTGAAGCTTTCTTT. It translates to CASSLGHRVNTEAFF.

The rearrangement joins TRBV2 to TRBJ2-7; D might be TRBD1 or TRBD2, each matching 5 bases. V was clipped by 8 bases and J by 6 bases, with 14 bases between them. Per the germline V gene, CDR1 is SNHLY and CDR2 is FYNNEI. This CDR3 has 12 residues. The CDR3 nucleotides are TGTGCCAGCGGCGACGATGGGGGCGAGCAGTACTTC. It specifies CASGDDGGEQYF.

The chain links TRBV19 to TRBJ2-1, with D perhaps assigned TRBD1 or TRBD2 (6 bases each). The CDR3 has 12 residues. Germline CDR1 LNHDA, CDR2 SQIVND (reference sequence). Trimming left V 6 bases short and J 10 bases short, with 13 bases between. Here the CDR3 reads CASSRKGGEQFF. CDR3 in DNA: TGTGCCAGTAGCCGCAAGGGGGGAGAGCAGTTCTTC.

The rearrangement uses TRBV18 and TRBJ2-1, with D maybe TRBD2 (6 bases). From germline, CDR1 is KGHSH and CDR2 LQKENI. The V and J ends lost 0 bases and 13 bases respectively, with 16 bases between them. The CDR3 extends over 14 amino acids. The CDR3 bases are TGTGCCAGCTCACCACCGGGAGGCCGGGACCACCAGTTCTTC. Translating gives CASSPPGGRDHQFF.

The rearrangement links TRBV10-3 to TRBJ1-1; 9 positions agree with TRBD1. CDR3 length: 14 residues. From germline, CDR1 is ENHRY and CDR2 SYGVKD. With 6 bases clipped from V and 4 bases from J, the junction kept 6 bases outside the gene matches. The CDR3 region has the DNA TGTGCCATCAGCGGGGACAGGGAGGTCACTGAAGCTTTCTTT. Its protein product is CAISGDREVTEAFF.

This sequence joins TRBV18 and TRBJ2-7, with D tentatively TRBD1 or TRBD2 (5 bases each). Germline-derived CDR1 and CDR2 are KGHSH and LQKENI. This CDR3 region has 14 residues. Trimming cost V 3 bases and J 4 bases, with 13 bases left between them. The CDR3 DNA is TGTGCCAGCTCACCCGGGTCTGAGGGGTACGAGCAGTACTTC. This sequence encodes CASSPGSEGYEQYF.

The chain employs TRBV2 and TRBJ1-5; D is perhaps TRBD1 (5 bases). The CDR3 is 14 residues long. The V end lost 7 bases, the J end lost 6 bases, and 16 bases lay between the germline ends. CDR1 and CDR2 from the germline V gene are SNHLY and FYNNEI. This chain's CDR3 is CASTGDGQSQPQHF. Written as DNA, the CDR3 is TGTGCCAGCACGGGGGATGGTCAAAGTCAGCCCCAGCATTTT. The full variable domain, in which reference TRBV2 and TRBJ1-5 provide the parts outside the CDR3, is EPEVTQTPSHQVTQMGQEVILRCVPISNHLYFYWYRQILGQKVEFLVSFYNNEISEKSEIFDDQFSVERPDGSNFTLKIRSTKLEDSAMYFCASTGDGQSQPQHFGDGTRLSIL.

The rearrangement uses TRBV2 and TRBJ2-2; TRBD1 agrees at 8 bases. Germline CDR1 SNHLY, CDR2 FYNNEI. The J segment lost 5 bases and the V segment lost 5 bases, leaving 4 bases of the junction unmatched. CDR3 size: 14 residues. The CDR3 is CASSQGARTGELFF. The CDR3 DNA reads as TGTGCCAGCAGTCAGGGGGCGAGAACCGGGGAGCTGTTTTTT.

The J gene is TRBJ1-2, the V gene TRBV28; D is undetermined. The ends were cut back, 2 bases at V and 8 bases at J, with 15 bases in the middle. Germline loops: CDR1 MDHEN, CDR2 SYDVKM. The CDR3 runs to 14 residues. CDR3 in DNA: TGTGCCAGCAGTTTAGTGCCCACTCCTCGGGGCTACACCTTC. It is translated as CASSLVPTPRGYTF.

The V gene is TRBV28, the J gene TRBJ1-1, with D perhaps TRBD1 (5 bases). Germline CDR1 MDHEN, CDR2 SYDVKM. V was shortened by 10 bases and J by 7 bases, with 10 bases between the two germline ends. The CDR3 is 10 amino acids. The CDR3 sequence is CATEDSEAFF. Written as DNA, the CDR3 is TGTGCCACCGAAGACAGTGAAGCTTTCTTT. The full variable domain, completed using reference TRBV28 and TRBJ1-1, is DVKVTQSSRYLVKRTGEKVFLECVQDMDHENMFWYRQDPGLGLRLIYFSYDVKMKEKGDIPEGYSVSREKKERFSLILESASTNQTSMYLCATEDSEAFFGQGTRLTVV.

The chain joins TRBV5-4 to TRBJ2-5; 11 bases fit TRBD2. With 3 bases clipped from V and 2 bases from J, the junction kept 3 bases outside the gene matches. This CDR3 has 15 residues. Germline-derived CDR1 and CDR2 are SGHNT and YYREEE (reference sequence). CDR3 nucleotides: TGTGCCAGCAGCTCACTAGCGGGGGAACAAGAGACCCAGTACTTC. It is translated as CASSSLAGEQETQYF.

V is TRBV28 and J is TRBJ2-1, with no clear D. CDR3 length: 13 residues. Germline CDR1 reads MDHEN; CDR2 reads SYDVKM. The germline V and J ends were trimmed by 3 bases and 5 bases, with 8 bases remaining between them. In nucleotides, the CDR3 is TGTGCCAGCAGTTTGTCAGATAACAATGAGCAGTTCTTC. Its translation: CASSLSDNNEQFF.